These 27 T cell receptor beta chains originate from one sample sequenced in a study of graft-versus-host responses after intestinal transplantation. Profiling relied on immunoSEQ multiplex PCR, and the TCRdb table lists in-frame clones only, not all of them. Altogether approximately 90,000 clones are present, around 93% being singletons, with the ten largest covering 6.5% to 8.5%. Antigens for these TCRs are unknown. Sequences were derived from unstimulated CD8+ T cells sorted from spleen or lymph node cells, sampled before transplant. All receptors derive from a human donor who was the organ donor for an intestinal transplant.

This chain joins TRBV11-3 and TRBJ2-7; 9 bases align to TRBD1. The germline CDR1 and CDR2 sequences are SGHNT and YENEEA. The length of the CDR3 is 14 residues. J lost 5 bases, V lost 5 bases, and 7 bases had no gene match. In DNA, the CDR3 is TGTGCCAGCAGCCACTACAGGGGGCACGACGAGCAGTACTTC. This sequence encodes CASSHYRGHDEQYF.

This clone was recorded a few times. The CDR3: CASRTSGSHEQYF. CDR3 coding DNA: TGTGCCAGCAGGACTAGCGGGAGCCACGAGCAGTACTTC. The V call is TRBV10-3, the J call TRBJ2-7; TRBD2 matches 13 bases. CDR3 size: 13 residues. Trimming took 10 bases from V and 5 from J; bases not matched to a gene: 5. In germline, CDR1 is ENHRY, CDR2 SYGVKD.

The genes are TRBV5-5 and TRBJ2-7; TRBD2 aligns across 11 bases. V lost 3 bases to trimming and J lost 2 bases; unmatched junction nucleotides: 7. The CDR3 covers 16 residues. Germline lookup yields CDR1 SGHKS and CDR2 YYEKEE (reference sequence). The DNA for the CDR3 is TGTGCCAGCAGCTATAGCGGGAGGGCCGAGGCCTACGAGCAGTACTTC. Protein product: CASSYSGRAEAYEQYF. Full variable domain (missing parts from reference TRBV5-5 and TRBJ2-7): DAGVTQSPTHLIKTRGQQVTLRCSPISGHKSVSWYQQVLGQGPQFIFQYYEKEERGRGNFPDRFSARQFPNYSSELNVNALLLGDSALYLCASSYSGRAEAYEQYFGPGTRLTVT.

This clone is a singleton in its sample. This chain connects TRBV6-5 to TRBJ1-4, with 7 nucleotides matching TRBD1. V was pared by 5 bases and J by 5 bases, with 5 bases of the junction left unmatched. The CDR3 runs 14 residues. Per the germline V gene, CDR1 is MNHEY and CDR2 is SVGAGI. The chain's CDR3 is CASSVGQINEKLFF. CDR3 in DNA: TGTGCCAGCAGTGTGGGACAGATAAATGAAAAACTGTTTTTT.

This clone is a singleton in its sample. The chain combines TRBV4-2 with TRBJ2-2; D might be TRBD2 (5 bases). Germline V gene lookup returns CDR1 LGHNA and CDR2 YNFKEQ. The CDR3 consists of 15 residues. Trimming took off 0 bases at V and 7 bases at J, with 12 bases between the two ends. In DNA, the CDR3 is TGTGCCAGCAGCCAAGATAGGACTCTCGGCGGGGAGCTGTTTTTT. As protein: CASSQDRTLGGELFF.

The chain recombines TRBV4-1 with TRBJ2-6; possible D gene TRBD2, 5 bases. There are 18 residues in the CDR3. Germline V gene sequence: CDR1 MGHRA, CDR2 YSYEKL. Trimming left V 2 bases short and J 2 bases short, with 16 bases between. The DNA for the CDR3 is TGCGCCAGCAGCCAATTTTCACCAAAGGAGGCTGGGGCCAACGTCCTGACTTTC. It encodes CASSQFSPKEAGANVLTF.

This clone was counted between two and nine times. The rearrangement joins TRBV7-9 to TRBJ2-7; TRBD2 aligns across 7 bases. V gave up 2 bases and J gave up 3 bases; unmatched junction bases: 4. The CDR3 is 14 residues long. CDR1 is SEHNR and CDR2 is FQNEAQ in the germline V gene (reference sequence). The CDR3 region has the DNA TGTGCCAGCAGCTTAACAGGCGGGGGCTACGAGCAGTACTTC. It yields the protein CASSLTGGGYEQYF.

The chain couples TRBV19 to TRBJ2-1; D call uncertain. Trimming pared 1 base from V and 4 bases from J, leaving 11 bases between. The germline V gene encodes CDR1 LNHDA and CDR2 SQIVND (reference sequence). This CDR3 has 15 amino acids. CDR3 in DNA: TGTGCCAGTAGTATAGTTGGTGCCTCGTACAATGAGCAGTTCTTC. Protein product: CASSIVGASYNEQFF.

The CDR3 here is CASSLHRSRAKGYTF. The CDR3 DNA reads as TGTGCCAGCAGTCTCCACCGCAGCCGGGCGAAAGGCTACACCTTC. This chain connects TRBV27 to TRBJ1-2, with D hard to call. The CDR3 runs to 15 residues. The germline V gene encodes CDR1 MNHEY and CDR2 SMNVEV (reference sequence). Trimming shortened V by 5 bases and J by 8 bases, and 21 bases separated the two germline ends.

The chain is built from TRBV7-9 and TRBJ1-1; 10 bases are a match to TRBD1. Germline CDR1 and CDR2: SEHNR and FQNEAQ (reference sequence). V gave up 5 bases and J gave up 7 bases; unmatched junction bases: 7. The CDR3 runs to 14 residues. The CDR3 DNA is TGTGCCAGCAGCCCTGGGACAGGGGTCAATGAAGCTTTCTTT. Its translation is CASSPGTGVNEAFF.

This chain links TRBV6-1 with TRBJ2-3; D unresolved. CDR3 length equals 15 residues. Germline CDR1 reads MNHNS; CDR2 reads SASEGT. The V and J ends lost 5 bases and 1 base respectively, with 13 bases between them. CDR3 loop: CASSPLPGGTDTQYF. CDR3 nucleotide sequence: TGTGCCAGCAGTCCCCTACCTGGAGGCACAGATACGCAGTATTTT.

The CDR3 sequence: CASSFRVQDLSRNTEAFF. The CDR3 DNA sequence: TGTGCCAGCAGCTTTCGTGTTCAAGATCTCAGCAGAAACACTGAAGCTTTCTTT. The genes are TRBV5-4 and TRBJ1-1, with D uncertain. Germline CDR1 and CDR2: SGHNT and YYREEE (reference sequence). The CDR3 has 18 amino acids. The V end lost 2 bases, the J end lost 2 bases, and 22 bases lay between the germline ends.

The count of this clone is one. The V call is TRBV7-6, the J call TRBJ2-3; either TRBD1 or TRBD2 may fit D (5 bases each). The germline gives CDR1 SGHVS, CDR2 FNYEAQ. This CDR3 spans 14 amino acids. Between the trimmed V and J ends, which lost 1 base and 5 bases, there was a span of 10 bases. Written as DNA, the CDR3 is TGTGCCAGCAGCTTAGTGGGGACGGGAGATACGCAGTATTTT. Protein sequence: CASSLVGTGDTQYF.

The J gene is TRBJ1-1, the V gene TRBV18, with a possible D match to TRBD1 (5 bases). Per the germline V gene, CDR1 is KGHSH and CDR2 is LQKENI. The V end was cut by 0 bases, the J end by 2 bases, with 22 bases between. The CDR3 sequence is 19 residues long. The CDR3 region is CASSPPTANSRQYNTEAFF. DNA for the CDR3: TGTGCCAGCTCACCACCGACAGCGAACTCTCGTCAATATAACACTGAAGCTTTCTTT.

The V call is TRBV5-4, the J call TRBJ1-2, with TRBD1 matching 12 bases. The V gene's germline CDR1 is SGHNT and CDR2 YYREEE (reference sequence). V shed 4 bases, J shed 2 bases, and the junction held 9 bases outside the gene matches. This CDR3 has 17 residues. CDR3 DNA sequence: TGTGCCAGCAGCCCAGGGACAGGGGGCGCGGGAAACTATGGCTACACCTTC. Amino acids: CASSPGTGGAGNYGYTF. The variable domain in full, completed from reference TRBV5-4 and TRBJ1-2, reads ETGVTQSPTHLIKTRGQQVTLRCSSQSGHNTVSWYQQALGQGPQFIFQYYREEENGRGNFPPRFSGLQFPNYSSELNVNALELDDSALYLCASSPGTGGAGNYGYTFGSGTRLTVV.

The rearrangement joins TRBV6-6 to TRBJ2-4; D uncertain. The CDR3 has 13 residues. Germline V gene sequence: CDR1 MNHNY, CDR2 SVGAGI (reference sequence). Deletions cut 2 bases from V and 9 bases from J, with 11 bases between. CDR3 loop: CASSYPQMSIQYF. CDR3 sequence (DNA): TGTGCCAGCAGTTACCCACAGATGAGCATTCAGTACTTC.

The V call is TRBV6-5, the J call TRBJ1-5; D uncertain. The CDR3 spans 13 residues. Trimming cost V 6 bases and J 3 bases, with 9 bases left between them. In germline, CDR1 is MNHEY, CDR2 SVGAGI. This CDR3 is CASSPILNQPQHF. In nucleotides, the CDR3 is TGTGCCAGCAGCCCGATCCTCAATCAGCCCCAGCATTTT.

This clone was found a few times. The gene calls are TRBV9 and TRBJ2-7; TRBD2 agrees at 16 bases. Unmatched junction bases numbered 5, after V lost 3 bases and J lost 5 bases. The CDR3 is 16 residues long. The germline V gene has CDR1 SGDLS and CDR2 YYNGEE. CDR3 nucleotides: TGTGCCAGCAGCGAGGGGGGACTAGCGGGAGGGGACGAGCAGTACTTC. Its translation is CASSEGGLAGGDEQYF.

The V call is TRBV7-9, the J call TRBJ1-2, with D possibly being TRBD1 (6 bases). The V gene lost 9 bases and the J gene lost 0 bases, with 17 bases spanning the gap. Germline V gene sequence: CDR1 SEHNR, CDR2 FQNEAQ (reference sequence). The CDR3 sequence is 15 residues long. This chain's CDR3 is CASGQPPTTNYGYTF. For the CDR3, the DNA is TGTGCCAGTGGACAGCCACCCACTACTAACTATGGCTACACCTTC.

This clone is a singleton in its sample. V gene TRBV11-2 combines with J gene TRBJ2-1; D might be TRBD2 (6 bases). V was cut by 0 bases and J by 7 bases, with 10 bases left in between. The germline V gene has CDR1 SGHAT and CDR2 FQNNGV. CDR3 size: 14 residues. This CDR3 reads CASSLETSSNEQFF. CDR3 sequence (DNA): TGTGCCAGCAGCTTAGAAACTAGCTCGAATGAGCAGTTCTTC.

Concerning this clone: A junction end diverges from the germline sequence, so it may reflect a read error. V usage is TRBV4-1 and J usage is TRBJ2-7; possibly TRBD2 for D (5 bases). This CDR3 is built from 15 residues. Germline assignment: CDR1 MGHRA and CDR2 YSYEKL. The DNA of the CDR3 is TGCGCCAGCGGCCAATGGACTGGGAAACACTACGAGCAGTACTTC. Translating it yields CASGQWTGKHYEQYF.

The V and J genes are TRBV2 and TRBJ2-7; tentatively, D is TRBD1 (5 bases). The germline V gene encodes CDR1 SNHLY and CDR2 FYNNEI. Trimming left V 5 bases short and J 3 bases short, with 17 bases between. The CDR3 totals 15 residues. The CDR3 reads CASSPLPTENYEQYF. DNA for the CDR3: TGTGCCAGCAGTCCACTCCCGACAGAAAACTACGAGCAGTACTTC.

This rearrangement joins TRBV7-9 to TRBJ2-7, with TRBD2 identical over 12 bases. V lost 5 bases to trimming and J lost 5 bases; unmatched junction nucleotides: 4. Germline-derived CDR1 and CDR2 are SEHNR and FQNEAQ (reference sequence). The length of the CDR3 is 14 residues. The CDR3 here is CASSPSSGRDEQYF. The CDR3 nucleotides are TGTGCCAGCAGCCCCTCTAGCGGGAGGGACGAGCAGTACTTC.

This clone is labeled medium-sized (0.01 to 0.1%). CDR3: CASLAGVPYNEQFF. The CDR3 region has the DNA TGTGCCAGCCTAGCGGGAGTTCCCTACAATGAGCAGTTCTTC. The chain uses TRBV7-9 and TRBJ2-1; 10 positions agree with TRBD2. Looked up from germline, CDR1 is SEHNR and CDR2 is FQNEAQ (reference sequence). This CDR3 comprises 14 residues. The V segment lost 8 bases and the J segment 2 bases; nucleotides outside the gene matches: 3.

This clone came up once. The gene calls are TRBV5-4 and TRBJ2-1, with TRBD2 identical over 14 bases. The J segment lost 6 bases and the V segment lost 1 base, leaving 15 bases of the junction unmatched. Germline V CDR1 and CDR2: SGHNT, YYREEE (reference sequence). There are 20 residues in the CDR3. The CDR3 nucleotides read TGTGCCAGCAGCTTGACCCCCGGGACTAGCGGGAGTAAGGGAATCAATGAGCAGTTCTTC. It codes for CASSLTPGTSGSKGINEQFF.

The chain links TRBV4-2 to TRBJ2-3; 7 nucleotides match TRBD2. Germline V gene data show CDR1 as LGHNA and CDR2 as YNFKEQ. V dropped 0 bases and J dropped 2; count of bases not matched to a gene: 2. The CDR3 has 15 amino acids. The CDR3 coding sequence is TGTGCCAGCAGCCAAGAGGCGGGAGCCACAGATACGCAGTATTTT. Its protein product is CASSQEAGATDTQYF.

The rearrangement uses TRBV6-1 and TRBJ1-3, with a possible D match to TRBD1 (6 bases). This CDR3 is 16 amino acids long. The germline gives CDR1 MNHNS, CDR2 SASEGT. V was cut by 3 bases and J by 2 bases, with 14 bases left in between. This chain's CDR3 is CASSDDKGVTGNTIYF. The CDR3 bases are TGTGCCAGCAGTGATGATAAGGGGGTCACTGGAAACACCATATATTTT.